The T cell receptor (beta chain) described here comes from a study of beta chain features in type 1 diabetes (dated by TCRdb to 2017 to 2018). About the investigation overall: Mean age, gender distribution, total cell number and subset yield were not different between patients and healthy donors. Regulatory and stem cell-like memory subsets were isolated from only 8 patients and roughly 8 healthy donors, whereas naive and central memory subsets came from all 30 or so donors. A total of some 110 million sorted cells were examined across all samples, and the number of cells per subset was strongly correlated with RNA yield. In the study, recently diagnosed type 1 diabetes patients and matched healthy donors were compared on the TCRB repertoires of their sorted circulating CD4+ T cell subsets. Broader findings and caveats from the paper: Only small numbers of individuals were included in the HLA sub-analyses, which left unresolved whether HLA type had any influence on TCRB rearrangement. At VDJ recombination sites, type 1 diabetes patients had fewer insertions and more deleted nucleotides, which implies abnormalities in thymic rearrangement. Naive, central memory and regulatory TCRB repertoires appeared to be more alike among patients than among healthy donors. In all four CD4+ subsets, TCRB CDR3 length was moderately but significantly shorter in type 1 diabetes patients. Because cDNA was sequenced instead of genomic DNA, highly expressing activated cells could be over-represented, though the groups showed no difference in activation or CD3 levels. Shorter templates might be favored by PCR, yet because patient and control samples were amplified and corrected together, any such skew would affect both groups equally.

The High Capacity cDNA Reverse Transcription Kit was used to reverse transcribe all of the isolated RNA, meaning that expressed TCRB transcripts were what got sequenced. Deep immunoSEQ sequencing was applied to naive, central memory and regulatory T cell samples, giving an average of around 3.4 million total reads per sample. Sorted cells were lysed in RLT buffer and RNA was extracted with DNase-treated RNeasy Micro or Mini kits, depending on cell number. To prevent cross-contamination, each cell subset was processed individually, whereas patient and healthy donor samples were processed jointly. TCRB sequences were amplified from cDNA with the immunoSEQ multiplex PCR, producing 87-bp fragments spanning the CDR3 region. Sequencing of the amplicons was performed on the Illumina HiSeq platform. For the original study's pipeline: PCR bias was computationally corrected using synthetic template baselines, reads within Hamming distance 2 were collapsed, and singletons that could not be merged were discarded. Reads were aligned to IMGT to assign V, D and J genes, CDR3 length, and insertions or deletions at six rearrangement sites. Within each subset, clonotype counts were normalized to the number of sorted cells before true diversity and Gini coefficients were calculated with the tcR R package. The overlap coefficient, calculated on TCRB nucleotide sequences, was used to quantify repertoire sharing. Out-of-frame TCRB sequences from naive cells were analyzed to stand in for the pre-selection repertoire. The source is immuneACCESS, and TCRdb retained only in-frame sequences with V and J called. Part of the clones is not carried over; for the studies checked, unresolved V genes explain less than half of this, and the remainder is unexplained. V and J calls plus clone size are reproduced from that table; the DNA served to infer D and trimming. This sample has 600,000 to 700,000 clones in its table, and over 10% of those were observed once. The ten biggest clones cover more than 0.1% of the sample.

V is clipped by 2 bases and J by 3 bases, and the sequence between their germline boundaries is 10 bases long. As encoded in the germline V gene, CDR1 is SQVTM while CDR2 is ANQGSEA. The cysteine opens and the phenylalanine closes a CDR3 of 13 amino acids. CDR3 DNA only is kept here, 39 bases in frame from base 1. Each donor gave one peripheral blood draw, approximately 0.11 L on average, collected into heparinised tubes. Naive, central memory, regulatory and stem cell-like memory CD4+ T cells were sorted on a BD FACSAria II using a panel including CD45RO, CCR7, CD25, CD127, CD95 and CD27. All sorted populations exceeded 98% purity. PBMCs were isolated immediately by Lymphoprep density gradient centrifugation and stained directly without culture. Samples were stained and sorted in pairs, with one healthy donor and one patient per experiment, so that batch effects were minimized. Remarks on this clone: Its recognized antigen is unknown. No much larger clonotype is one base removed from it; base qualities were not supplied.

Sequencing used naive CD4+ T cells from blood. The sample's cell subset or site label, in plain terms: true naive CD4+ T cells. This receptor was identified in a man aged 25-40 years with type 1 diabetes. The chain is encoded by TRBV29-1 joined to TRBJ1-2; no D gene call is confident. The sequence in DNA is TGCAGCGTTGAAATCGGGGTAGACTATGGCTACACCTTC. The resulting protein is CSVEIGVDYGYTF.